What follows is one TCR beta chain and its context. The data stem from a study of shared clonotypes between healthy human individuals. Study as a whole: CD4 naive and CD4 memory each took three plates per donor, while CD8 naive took two and CD8 memory one.

The method was immunoSEQ multiplex PCR; TCRdb's version includes in-frame clones alone and lacks a portion of them. The repertoire holds under 2.5 million clones, with less than 95% as singletons. V lost 4 bases and J lost 3, with 8 bases in between. Germline CDR1 and CDR2: SGHDN and FVKESK. The CDR3 runs to 13 residues. The TCR originated in a man between 18 and 35 years old in good health. Some clones in this sample may be carry-over from other donors' samples. Input material: naive CD4+ T cells from PBMCs. Specified subset: CD45RA+ positively selected. The chain is built from TRBV14 and TRBJ2-3, with D possibly being TRBD2 (5 bases). CDR3 protein: CASSRLATDTQYF. In DNA form, the CDR3 reads TGTGCCAGCAGCCGGCTAGCAACAGATACGCAGTATTTT.